The following is a TCR beta chain sequence with its context. Its antigen is as yet unknown. The CDR3 is 15 residues long. V gave up 0 bases and J gave up 2 bases, with 11 bases separating them. CDR1 is LGHNA and CDR2 is YSLEER in the germline V gene. The protocol was immunoSEQ multiplex PCR, while the TCRdb copy is restricted to in-frame clones and leaves out a portion. The top ten hold about 5.8% of the sample, which has 65,000 to 70,000 clones, approximately 80% seen once. This sample stems from a study of T cell responses to AZD1222 COVID-19 vaccine. As for the study in general: Timing groups of about 4 and about 12 weeks for second doses were pooled. Points from the study as a whole: Baseline antibody screening turned up just six seropositive AZD1222 recipients. Spike regions recognized by vaccine-associated CD4 TCRs spanned the protein, led by 160-218 and 743-854. No repertoire was sampled before or during the peak T cell response, only after it.

The gene calls are TRBV4-3 and TRBJ2-7; D is uncertain. Here the sequenced sample was peripheral blood, taken on day 0 of AZD1222 vaccination. This clonotype originated in an adult in good health. Here the CDR3 DNA reads TGCGCCAGCAGCCAAGATTATAGCACCCCCTACGAGCAGTACTTC. This translates into CASSQDYSTPYEQYF.